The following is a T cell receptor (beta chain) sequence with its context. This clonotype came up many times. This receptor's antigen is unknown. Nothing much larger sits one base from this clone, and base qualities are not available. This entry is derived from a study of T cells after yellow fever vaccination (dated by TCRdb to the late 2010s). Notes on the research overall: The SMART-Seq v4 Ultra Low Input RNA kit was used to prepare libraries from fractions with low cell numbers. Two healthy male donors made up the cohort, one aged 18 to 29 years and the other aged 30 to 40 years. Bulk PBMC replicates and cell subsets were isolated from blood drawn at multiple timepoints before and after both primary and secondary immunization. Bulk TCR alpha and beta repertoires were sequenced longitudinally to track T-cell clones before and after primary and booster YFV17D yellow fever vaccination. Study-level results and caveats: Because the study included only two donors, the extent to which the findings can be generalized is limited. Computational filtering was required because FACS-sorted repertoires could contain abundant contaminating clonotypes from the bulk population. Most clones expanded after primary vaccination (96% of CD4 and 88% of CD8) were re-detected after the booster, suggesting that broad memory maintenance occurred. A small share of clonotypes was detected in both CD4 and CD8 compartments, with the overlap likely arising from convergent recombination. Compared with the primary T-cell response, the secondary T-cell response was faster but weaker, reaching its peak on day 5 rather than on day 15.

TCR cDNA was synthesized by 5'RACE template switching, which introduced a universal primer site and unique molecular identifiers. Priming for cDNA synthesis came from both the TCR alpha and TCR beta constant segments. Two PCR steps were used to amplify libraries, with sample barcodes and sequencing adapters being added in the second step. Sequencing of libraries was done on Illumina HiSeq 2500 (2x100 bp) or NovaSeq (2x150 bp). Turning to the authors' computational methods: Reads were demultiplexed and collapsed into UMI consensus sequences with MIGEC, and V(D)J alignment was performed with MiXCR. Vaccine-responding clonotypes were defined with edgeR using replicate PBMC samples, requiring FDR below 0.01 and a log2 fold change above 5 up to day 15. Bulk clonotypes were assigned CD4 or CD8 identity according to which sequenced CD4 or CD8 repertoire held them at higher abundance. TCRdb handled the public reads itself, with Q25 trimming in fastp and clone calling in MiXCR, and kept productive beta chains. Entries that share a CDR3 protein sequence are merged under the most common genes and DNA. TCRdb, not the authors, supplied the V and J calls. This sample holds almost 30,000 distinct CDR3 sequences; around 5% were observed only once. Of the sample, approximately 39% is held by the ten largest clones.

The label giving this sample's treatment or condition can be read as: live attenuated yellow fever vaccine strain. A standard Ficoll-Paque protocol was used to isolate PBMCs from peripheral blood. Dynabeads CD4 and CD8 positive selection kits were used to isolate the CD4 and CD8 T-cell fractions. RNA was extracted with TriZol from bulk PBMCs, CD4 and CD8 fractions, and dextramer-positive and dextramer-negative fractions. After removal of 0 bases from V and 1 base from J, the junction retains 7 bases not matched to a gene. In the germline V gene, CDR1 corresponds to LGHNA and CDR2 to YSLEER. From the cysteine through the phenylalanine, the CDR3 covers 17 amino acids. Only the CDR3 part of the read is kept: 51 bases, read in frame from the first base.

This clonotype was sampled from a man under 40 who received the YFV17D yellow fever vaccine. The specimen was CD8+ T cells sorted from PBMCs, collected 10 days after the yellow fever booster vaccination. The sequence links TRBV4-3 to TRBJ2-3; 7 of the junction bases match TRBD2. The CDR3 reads CASSQDQSGTGTDTQYF. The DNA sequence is TGCGCCAGCAGCCAAGACCAGAGCGGGACGGGCACAGATACGCAGTATTTT.